This TCR beta chain was sequenced for a study of vaccination and CD4 T cells after COVID-19. Oncomine TCR Beta short-read sequencing was applied to DNA from cultured CD4+ T cells. TCRdb passed the PCR reads through MiXCR, listing each CDR3 protein once. The sample holds 15,000 or so distinct CDR3 sequences, around 56% seen once. Germline loops: CDR1 LNHNV, CDR2 YYDKDF (reference sequence). CDR3 length equals 15 residues. V lost 0 bases, J lost 6 bases, and 15 bases lay in between. Treatment: approximately nine-day PBMC culture with coronavirus spike peptide pools or control peptides (ViraFEST assay). The authors cultured two million PBMCs per well with about 10 IU/ml IL-2 and approximately 10 ug/ml peptide pools. This clonotype has a handful of counts. As yet, its antigen is unknown.

The V and J genes are TRBV15 and TRBJ2-7; D not resolved. The sequence was collected from a human donor who had recovered from COVID-19. The sequenced sample was CD4+ T cells from blood, cultured in vitro. CDR3 nucleotide sequence: TGTGCCACCAGCAGAGATAGGTCTGGTATTGGCGAGCAGTACTTC. This encodes CATSRDRSGIGEQYF.